The 7 T cell receptor beta chains given below trace back to one sample, sequenced in a study of HIV-infected children after antiretroviral therapy interruption. Indicated treatment: PENTA 11 planned treatment interruption arm or continuous ART arm. RNA-based 3' RACE libraries used unique molecular identifiers. TCRdb itself ran the 3' RACE reads through MiXCR, one entry per CDR3 protein. The table has approximately 89,000 distinct CDR3 sequences, about 6.9% seen once. The material sequenced was CD45RA+ CD4+ T cells from PBMCs, pooled from several time points, taken from a donor given antiretroviral therapy, either interrupted or continuous. Subset noted: naive CD4+ CD45RA+ CD45RO- T cells. Receptors were obtained from a pool of human donors with HIV.

This clonotype occurred many times. The gene calls are TRBV6-5 and TRBJ1-2; D remains ambiguous. The CDR3 is 13 residues long. Trimming took 6 bases from V and 10 from J, leaving 18 bases between them. CDR1 and CDR2 from the germline V gene are MNHEY and SVGAGI. The CDR3 DNA reads TGTGCCAGCAGCCCGGCGGGAGGCAGATACTACACCTTC. It translates to CASSPAGGRYYTF.

This chain connects TRBV4-2 to TRBJ1-2; a weak D match, TRBD1 (6 bases). Germline V lookup: CDR1 LGHNA, CDR2 YNFKEQ. V lost 1 base, J lost 0 bases, and 12 bases lay in between. This CDR3 comprises 16 residues. As DNA, the CDR3 is TGTGCCAGCAGCCAAGTTTTGGGGGACACTAACTATGGCTACACCTTC. Translating it yields CASSQVLGDTNYGYTF.

This clonotype showed up many times. The genes are TRBV6-4 and TRBJ2-1, with D perhaps TRBD1 (5 bases). The CDR3 runs 16 residues. V lost 2 bases, J lost 4 bases, and 15 bases lay in between. CDR1 and CDR2 from the germline V gene are MRHNA and SNTAGT. CDR3 nucleotide sequence: TGTGCCAGCAGTGACACACAGGTCAGAAGTTACAATGAGCAGTTCTTC. Protein: CASSDTQVRSYNEQFF.

In this sample, this clonotype turned up many times. The chain couples TRBV20-1 to TRBJ2-1; a weak D match, TRBD2 (5 bases). CDR3 length: 14 amino acids. From germline, CDR1 is DFQATT and CDR2 SNEGSKA (reference sequence). V lost 3 bases to trimming and J lost 2 bases, with 11 bases between them. For the CDR3, the DNA is TGCAGTGCTAGGTTAGCGCTAACCTACAATGAGCAGTTCTTC. Its protein product is CSARLALTYNEQFF.

This clonotype was counted many times. V is TRBV12-3 or TRBV12-4 and J is TRBJ1-5; no reliable D call. This CDR3 region has 13 residues. Trimming shortened V by 7 bases and J by 0 bases, and 7 bases separated the two germline ends. The CDR3 here is CASTLNSNQPQHF. The CDR3, as DNA: TGTGCCAGCACCCTAAATAGCAATCAGCCCCAGCATTTT.

This CDR3 reads CASRGGKNEQFF. The CDR3 DNA sequence: TGTGCCAGCAGGGGCGGGAAAAATGAGCAGTTCTTC. The chain employs TRBV7-8 and TRBJ2-1, with TRBD2 as a possible D gene (6 bases). CDR1 and CDR2 from the germline V gene are SGHVS and FQNEAQ. Trimming stripped 6 bases from V and 7 bases from J, with 10 bases between. The CDR3 runs 12 residues.

This clonotype was found many times. The rearrangement uses TRBV5-1 and TRBJ2-5; TRBD2 agrees at 13 bases. The V gene's germline CDR1 is SGHRS and CDR2 YFSETQ. V dropped 1 base and J dropped 2; count of bases not matched to a gene: 5. The CDR3 has 17 amino acids. The chain's CDR3 is CASSLSSTSGGQETQYF. In DNA, the CDR3 is TGCGCCAGCAGCTTGTCCTCGACTAGCGGGGGGCAAGAGACCCAGTACTTC.